This T cell receptor beta chain came from a study of tumor-infiltrating lymphocytes in localized non-small cell lung cancer. Whole-study context: Patients included smokers and never-smokers with various histologies, some sampled after neoadjuvant chemotherapy.

TCRdb keeps only in-frame clones here, not all; method: immunoSEQ multiplex PCR. The table shows some 10,000 clones, with 60% occurring only once. This clone counts as large. Its antigen is unidentified. The study, taken as a whole, reports: Each assay used a separate piece of the same tissue. Only some patients had TCR sequencing, depending on available tissue.

Germline-derived CDR1 and CDR2 are SGDLS and YYNGEE. The CDR3 spans 13 residues. V gave up 0 bases and J gave up 12 bases, with 13 bases separating them. Material for sequencing was uninvolved lung tissue not adjacent to the tumor. The origin of this receptor is a human donor with non-small cell lung cancer. The gene calls are TRBV9 and TRBJ2-1; no reliable D call. The DNA of the CDR3 is TGTGCCAGCAGCGTAGCTTGGTCGCGAGGGCAGTTCTTC. This gives the protein CASSVAWSRGQFF. Full variable domain (remainder filled in from reference TRBV9 and TRBJ2-1): DSGVTQTPKHLITATGQRVTLRCSPRSGDLSVYWYQQSLDQGLQFLIQYYNGEERAKGNILERFSAQQFPDLHSELNLSSLELGDSALYFCASSVAWSRGQFFGPGTRLTVL.